The 15 T cell receptor beta chains in this list originate from one sample, sequenced in a study of blood T cells in healthy people across ages. It was with a sample-barcoded 5' primer and a J-beta primer mix that a second PCR of about 7 to 12 cycles was run. TCRdb analysed the 5' RACE reads with MiXCR anew, one entry per CDR3 protein. This sample has fewer than 1,000,000 distinct CDR3 sequences; around 42% occur once, and the top ten carry about a fifth. The sample was blood. These receptors all stem from a man between 60 and 75 years old in good health.

The rearrangement uses TRBV29-1 and TRBJ2-3, with D perhaps TRBD2 (5 bases). Germline CDR1 reads SQVTM; CDR2 reads ANQGSEA. Trimming stripped 7 bases from V and 0 bases from J, with 14 bases between. This CDR3 comprises 14 residues. CDR3 protein: CSAGSGSSTDTQYF. The CDR3 region has the DNA TGCAGCGCGGGATCGGGCTCTAGCACAGATACGCAGTATTTT.

The table lists this clonotype with a few counts. The V gene is TRBV28, the J gene TRBJ2-5; 8 bases fit TRBD2. The V gene end was trimmed by 6 bases and the J gene end by 4 bases; junction bases not matched to a gene: 10. The CDR3 length is 15 residues. Germline assignment: CDR1 MDHEN and CDR2 SYDVKM. The CDR3 bases are TGTGCCAGCAGGCGAGGGGGACTAGTCCCAGAGACCCAGTACTTC. It is translated as CASRRGGLVPETQYF.

This clonotype appeared once. The rearrangement links TRBV20-1 to TRBJ2-1, with TRBD1 identical over 8 bases. Germline loops: CDR1 DFQATT, CDR2 SNEGSKA (reference sequence). This CDR3 comprises 13 residues. Trimming at V came to 3 bases and at J to 8 bases, leaving 6 bases not matched to a gene. The DNA of the CDR3 is TGCAGTGCTAGCCCAGGGGGCTTCGATGAGCAGTTCTTC. Translated: CSASPGGFDEQFF.

The chain recombines TRBV2 with TRBJ2-1; 11 bases are a match to TRBD1. CDR3 length: 16 amino acids. Germline V gene sequence: CDR1 SNHLY, CDR2 FYNNEI. V trimming: 4 bases; J trimming: 2 bases; junction bases outside the gene matches: 4. For the CDR3, the DNA is TGTGCCAGCAGTGCCGGGGGACAGGGGGCCTACAATGAGCAGTTCTTC. Its protein product is CASSAGGQGAYNEQFF.

J is TRBJ1-1 and V is TRBV12-5, with D tentatively TRBD1 (6 bases). V was pared by 0 bases and J by 1 base, with 9 bases between. The CDR3 is made up of 15 amino acids. CDR1 and CDR2 from the germline V gene are LGHNT and FRNRAP. The CDR3 DNA follows: TGTGCTAGTGGTTTGGTAGGGGGGTGGAACACTGAAGCTTTCTTT. Amino acid sequence: CASGLVGGWNTEAFF.

The chain recombines TRBV5-1 with TRBJ1-1; 10 bases line up with TRBD1. From germline, CDR1 is SGHRS and CDR2 YFSETQ. Trimming took 2 bases from V and 4 from J; bases not matched to a gene: 8. The CDR3 has 16 residues. This CDR3 is CASSFGTGELGTEAFF. The CDR3 DNA sequence: TGCGCCAGCAGCTTCGGGACAGGGGAATTGGGCACTGAAGCTTTCTTT. Variable domain in full (rest from reference TRBV5-1 and TRBJ1-1): KAGVTQTPRYLIKTRGQQVTLSCSPISGHRSVSWYQQTPGQGLQFLFEYFSETQRNKGNFPGRFSGRQFSNSRSEMNVSTLELGDSALYLCASSFGTGELGTEAFFGQGTRLTVV.

The chain joins TRBV6-1 to TRBJ2-7; D possibly matches TRBD1 or TRBD2 (5 bases each). Germline V gene sequence: CDR1 MNHNS, CDR2 SASEGT. The V gene lost 2 bases and the J gene lost 3 bases, with 17 bases spanning the gap. The CDR3 consists of 16 residues. CDR3 loop: CASSERDGSEGYEQYF. As DNA, the CDR3 is TGTGCCAGCAGTGAAAGGGACGGTAGTGAAGGCTACGAGCAGTACTTC.

The DNA of the CDR3 is TGTGCCAGCAGCCCATCAGCGGGGGGCCGCGGGGAGACCCAGTACTTC. Translation: CASSPSAGGRGETQYF. The gene calls are TRBV5-4 and TRBJ2-5, with 9 nucleotides matching TRBD2. The trim removed 4 bases at V and 5 bases at J, leaving 12 bases unmatched. Germline CDR1 reads SGHNT; CDR2 reads YYREEE (reference sequence). There are 16 residues in the CDR3.

The chain carries TRBV5-5 and TRBJ2-7; D remains unclear. Trimming took 2 bases from V and 0 from J, leaving 15 bases between them. Germline V gene data show CDR1 as SGHKS and CDR2 as YYEKEE (reference sequence). The CDR3 covers 16 residues. CDR3 sequence: CASSFQQPPSSYEQYF. The CDR3 DNA is TGTGCCAGCAGCTTTCAACAGCCACCAAGCTCCTACGAGCAGTACTTC.

The chain is built from TRBV12-3 or TRBV12-4 and TRBJ2-5; the D is unclear. V shed 5 bases and J shed 5 bases, with 12 bases lying between them. This CDR3 has 13 amino acids. The CDR3 loop is CASSDLMRETQYF. DNA for the CDR3: TGTGCCAGCAGTGATCTAATGCGGGAGACCCAGTACTTC.

This sequence joins TRBV6-5 and TRBJ2-1; TRBD1 might be the D (6 bases). The CDR3 totals 12 residues. V lost 6 bases and J 9 bases, leaving 12 bases between the germline ends. Germline CDR1 and CDR2: MNHEY and SVGAGI. CDR3 sequence reads: CASRRTGFEQFF. The CDR3 DNA reads as TGTGCCAGCAGAAGAACAGGGTTTGAGCAGTTCTTC.

Turning to this clonotype: Compared with germline, one end of the junction differs, possibly owing to a read error. The chain carries TRBV2 and TRBJ2-3, with TRBD2 matching 11 bases. The length of the CDR3 is 16 residues. Germline V gene lookup returns CDR1 SNHLY and CDR2 FYNNEI. The CDR3 nucleotides read TGTGCCTGCAGTGAAGTTCCGGGACTAGCGGCAGGTACGCAGTATTTT. Translated: CACSEVPGLAAGTQYF.

This clonotype was observed at least ten times. The junction departs from the called germline gene at one end, perhaps through a read error. The gene calls are TRBV5-1 and TRBJ2-1; TRBD2 agrees at 10 bases. Germline V gives CDR1 SGHRS, CDR2 YFSETQ. CDR3 size: 16 residues. The CDR3 coding sequence is TGTGCCAGCAGCTTAGCTAGCGGGGGCTCCTACAATGAGCAGTTCTTC. It encodes CASSLASGGSYNEQFF.

In its sample, this clonotype was seen a few times. The V call is TRBV25-1, the J call TRBJ1-2; weak D call: TRBD1 (6 bases). Germline V gene sequence: CDR1 MGHDK, CDR2 SYGVNS. The CDR3 covers 13 residues. V lost 4 bases and J 4 bases, leaving 10 bases between the germline ends. This chain's CDR3 is CASSAQGSYGYTF. CDR3 coding DNA: TGTGCCAGCAGTGCACAGGGTAGCTATGGCTACACCTTC.

The J gene is TRBJ1-6, the V gene TRBV7-2, with D hard to call. V was clipped by 4 bases and J by 9 bases, with 10 bases between them. Germline V gene data show CDR1 as SGHTA and CDR2 as FQGNSA. The CDR3 covers 13 residues. Here the CDR3 DNA reads TGTGCCAGCAGCTATGGGAGGGCTTCACCCCTCCACTTT. Translating gives CASSYGRASPLHF.